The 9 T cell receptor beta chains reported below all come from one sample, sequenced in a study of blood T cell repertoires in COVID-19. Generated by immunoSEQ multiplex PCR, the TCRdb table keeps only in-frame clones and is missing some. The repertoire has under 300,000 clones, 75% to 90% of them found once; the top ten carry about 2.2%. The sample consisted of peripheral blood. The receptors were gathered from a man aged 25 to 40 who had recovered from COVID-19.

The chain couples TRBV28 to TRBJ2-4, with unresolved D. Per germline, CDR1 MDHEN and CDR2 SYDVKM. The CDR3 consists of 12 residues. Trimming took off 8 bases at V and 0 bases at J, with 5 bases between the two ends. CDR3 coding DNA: TGTGCCAGCCAGGAAGCCAAAAACATTCAGTACTTC. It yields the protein CASQEAKNIQYF.

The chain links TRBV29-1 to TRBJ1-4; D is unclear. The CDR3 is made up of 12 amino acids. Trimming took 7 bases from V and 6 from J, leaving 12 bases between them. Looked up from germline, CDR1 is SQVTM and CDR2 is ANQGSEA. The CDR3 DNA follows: TGCAGCGGGGGAGTCTATGATGAAAAACTGTTTTTT. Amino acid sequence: CSGGVYDEKLFF.

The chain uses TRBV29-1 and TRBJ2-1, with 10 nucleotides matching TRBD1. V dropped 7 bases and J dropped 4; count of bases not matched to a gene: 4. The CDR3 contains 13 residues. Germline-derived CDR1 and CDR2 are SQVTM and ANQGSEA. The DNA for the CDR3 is TGCAGCGCCGGGACAGGGGTATACAATGAGCAGTTCTTC. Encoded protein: CSAGTGVYNEQFF.

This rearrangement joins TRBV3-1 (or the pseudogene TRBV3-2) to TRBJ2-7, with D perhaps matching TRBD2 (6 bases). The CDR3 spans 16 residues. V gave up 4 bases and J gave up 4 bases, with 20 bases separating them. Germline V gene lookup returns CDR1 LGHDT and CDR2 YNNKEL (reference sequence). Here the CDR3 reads CASSPHGGRNSYEQYF. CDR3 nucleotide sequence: TGTGCCAGCAGCCCCCACGGGGGACGGAATTCGTACGAGCAGTACTTC.

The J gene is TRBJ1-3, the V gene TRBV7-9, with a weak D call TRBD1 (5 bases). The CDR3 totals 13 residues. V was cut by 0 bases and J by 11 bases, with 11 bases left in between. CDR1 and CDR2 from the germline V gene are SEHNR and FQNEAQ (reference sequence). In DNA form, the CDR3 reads TGTGCCAGCAGCTTAGCGCTTGGGGCCGCCATATATTTT. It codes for CASSLALGAAIYF.

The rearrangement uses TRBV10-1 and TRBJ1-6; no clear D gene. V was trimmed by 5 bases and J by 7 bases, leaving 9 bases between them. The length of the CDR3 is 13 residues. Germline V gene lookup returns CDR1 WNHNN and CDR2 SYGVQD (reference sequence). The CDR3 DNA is TGCGCCAGCAGTATATCTCTGAATTCACCCCTCCACTTT. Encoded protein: CASSISLNSPLHF.

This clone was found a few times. In DNA, the CDR3 is TGCGCCAGCAGCTCGACAGGACCGAACACCGGGGAGCTGTTTTTT. Translation gives CASSSTGPNTGELFF. The rearrangement uses TRBV5-1 and TRBJ2-2; weak D call: TRBD1 (6 bases). In germline, CDR1 is SGHRS, CDR2 YFSETQ. Between the trimmed V and J ends, which lost 3 bases and 0 bases, there was a span of 9 bases. This CDR3 has 15 residues.

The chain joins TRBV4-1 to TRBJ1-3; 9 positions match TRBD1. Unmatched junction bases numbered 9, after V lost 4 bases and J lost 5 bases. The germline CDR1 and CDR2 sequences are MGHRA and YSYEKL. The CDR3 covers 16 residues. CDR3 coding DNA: TGCGCCAGCAGCCCGGGGGGGGGACAGGGAAGAAACACCATATATTTT. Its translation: CASSPGGGQGRNTIYF.

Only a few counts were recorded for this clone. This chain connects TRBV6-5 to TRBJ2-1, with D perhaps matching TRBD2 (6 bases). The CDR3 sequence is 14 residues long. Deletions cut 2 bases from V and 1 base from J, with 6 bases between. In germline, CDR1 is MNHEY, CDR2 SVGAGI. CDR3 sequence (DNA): TGTGCCAGCAGTTACGGGGGGTCCTACAATGAGCAGTTCTTC. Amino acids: CASSYGGSYNEQFF.